Each of the 5 T cell receptor beta chains below was sequenced from the same sample in a study of radiation and T cells in renal cell carcinoma. Sample time point: blood 2 weeks post-SBRT. Treatment given: 15 Gy SBRT to primary tumor, nephrectomy 4 weeks later. TCRdb's table, derived via immunoSEQ multiplex PCR, lists solely in-frame clones and lacks some. This sample has about 65,000 clones; around three quarters occur once, and the top ten carry roughly 7%. This sample comprised blood, obtained from a patient whose treatment included radiotherapy and nephrectomy. These receptor sequences come from a man between 60 and 70 years old with renal cell carcinoma.

The chain recombines TRBV27 with TRBJ1-2; D remains unclear. Germline V gives CDR1 MNHEY, CDR2 SMNVEV (reference sequence). This CDR3 is built from 16 residues. The ends were cut back, 6 bases at V and 1 base at J, with 18 bases in the middle. CDR3 loop: CASSPNLSGLNYGYTF. The CDR3, as DNA: TGTGCCAGCAGCCCCAATTTATCCGGACTTAACTATGGCTACACCTTC.

This clone was observed a single time. The genes are TRBV7-9 and TRBJ2-1; 10 nucleotides agree with TRBD2. Germline V gene data show CDR1 as SEHNR and CDR2 as FQNEAQ (reference sequence). The V and J ends lost 6 bases and 5 bases, in that order; junction bases with no gene match: 13. The CDR3 spans 17 residues. The CDR3 DNA follows: TGTGCCAGCAGTCTAGGGGTTGGACTAGCGGAAAACAATGAGCAGTTCTTC. Protein product: CASSLGVGLAENNEQFF.

This chain joins TRBV6-1 and TRBJ2-3, with TRBD2 as a possible D gene (5 bases). The CDR3 runs to 15 residues. From germline, CDR1 is MNHNS and CDR2 SASEGT. V gave up 7 bases and J gave up 5 bases, with 19 bases separating them. This CDR3 is CASTSNVVAKDTQYF. In DNA form, the CDR3 reads TGTGCCAGCACGAGCAATGTTGTAGCGAAAGATACGCAGTATTTT.

This chain uses TRBV19 with TRBJ2-3; no clear D. Germline V gives CDR1 LNHDA, CDR2 SQIVND (reference sequence). Trimming took off 5 bases at V and 5 bases at J, with 8 bases between the two ends. CDR3 size: 12 residues. CDR3 nucleotide sequence: TGTGCCAGTAGTCCCACCGAAGATACGCAGTATTTT. This encodes CASSPTEDTQYF.

This chain joins TRBV5-1 and TRBJ2-5, with 7 bases that match TRBD2. Per germline, CDR1 SGHRS and CDR2 YFSETQ. The V gene end was trimmed by 1 base and the J gene end by 6 bases; junction bases not matched to a gene: 12. The CDR3 length is 16 residues. The CDR3 DNA reads TGCGCCAGCAGCTTGAGACTCGGCGGGAGTGGCAAGACCCAGTACTTC. It yields the protein CASSLRLGGSGKTQYF.